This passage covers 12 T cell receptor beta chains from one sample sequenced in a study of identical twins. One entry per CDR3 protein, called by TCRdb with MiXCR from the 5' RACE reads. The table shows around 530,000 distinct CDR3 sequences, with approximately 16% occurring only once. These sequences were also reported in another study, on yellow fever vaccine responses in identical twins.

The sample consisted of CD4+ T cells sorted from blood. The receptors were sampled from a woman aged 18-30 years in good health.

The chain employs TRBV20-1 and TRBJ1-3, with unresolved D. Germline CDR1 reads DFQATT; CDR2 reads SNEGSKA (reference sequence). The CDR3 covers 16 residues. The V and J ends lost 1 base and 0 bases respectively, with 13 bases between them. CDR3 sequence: CSARVSASSSGNTIYF. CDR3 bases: TGCAGTGCTAGAGTTTCTGCTTCAAGCTCTGGAAACACCATATATTTT.

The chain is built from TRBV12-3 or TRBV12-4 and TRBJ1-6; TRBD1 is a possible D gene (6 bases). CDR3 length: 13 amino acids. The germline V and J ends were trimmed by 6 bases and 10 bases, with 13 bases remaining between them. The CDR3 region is CASRGAGVSPLHF. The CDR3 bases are TGTGCCAGCAGGGGGGCGGGGGTATCACCCCTCCACTTT.

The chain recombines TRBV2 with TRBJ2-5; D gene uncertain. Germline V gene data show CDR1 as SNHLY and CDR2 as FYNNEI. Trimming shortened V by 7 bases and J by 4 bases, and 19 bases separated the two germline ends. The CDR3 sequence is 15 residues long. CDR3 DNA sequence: TGTGCCAGCAAACCTTCGGCGGCCATCGGAGAGACCCAGTACTTC. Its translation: CASKPSAAIGETQYF.

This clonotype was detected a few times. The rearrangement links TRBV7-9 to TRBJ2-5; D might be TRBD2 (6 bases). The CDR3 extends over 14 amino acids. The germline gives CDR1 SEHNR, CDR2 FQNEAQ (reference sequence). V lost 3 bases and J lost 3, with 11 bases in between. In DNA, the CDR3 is TGTGCCAGCAGCTTCATTCGCGGGAAAGAGACCCAGTACTTC. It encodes CASSFIRGKETQYF.

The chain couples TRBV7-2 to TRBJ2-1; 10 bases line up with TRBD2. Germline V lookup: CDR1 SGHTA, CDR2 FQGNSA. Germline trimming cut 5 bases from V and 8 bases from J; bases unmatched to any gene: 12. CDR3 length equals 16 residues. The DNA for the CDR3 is TGTGCCAGCAGCCCGAGGCCTAGCGGGAGTAGGGATGAGCAGTTCTTC. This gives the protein CASSPRPSGSRDEQFF.

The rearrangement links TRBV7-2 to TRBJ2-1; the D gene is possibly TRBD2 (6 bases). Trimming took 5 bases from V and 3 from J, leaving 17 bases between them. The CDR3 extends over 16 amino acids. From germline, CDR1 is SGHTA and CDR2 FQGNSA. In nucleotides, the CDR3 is TGTGCCAGCAGCGGTTGGGCTAGCGCTAGCTACAATGAGCAGTTCTTC. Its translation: CASSGWASASYNEQFF.

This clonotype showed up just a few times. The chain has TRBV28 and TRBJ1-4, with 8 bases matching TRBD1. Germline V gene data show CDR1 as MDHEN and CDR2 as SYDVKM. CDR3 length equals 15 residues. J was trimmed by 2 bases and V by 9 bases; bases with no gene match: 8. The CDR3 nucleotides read TGTGCCAGTCATGGACAGGGATGGACTAATGAAAAACTGTTTTTT. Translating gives CASHGQGWTNEKLFF. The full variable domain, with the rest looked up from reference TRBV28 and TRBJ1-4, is DVKVTQSSRYLVKRTGEKVFLECVQDMDHENMFWYRQDPGLGLRLIYFSYDVKMKEKGDIPEGYSVSREKKERFSLILESASTNQTSMYLCASHGQGWTNEKLFFGSGTQLSVL.

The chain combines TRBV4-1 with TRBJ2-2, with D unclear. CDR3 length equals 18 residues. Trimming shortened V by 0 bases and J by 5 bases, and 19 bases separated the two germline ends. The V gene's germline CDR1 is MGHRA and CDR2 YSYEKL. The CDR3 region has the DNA TGCGCCAGCAGCCAAGAATCGGCCGTCTACTGGGTGACCGGGGAGCTGTTTTTT. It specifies CASSQESAVYWVTGELFF.

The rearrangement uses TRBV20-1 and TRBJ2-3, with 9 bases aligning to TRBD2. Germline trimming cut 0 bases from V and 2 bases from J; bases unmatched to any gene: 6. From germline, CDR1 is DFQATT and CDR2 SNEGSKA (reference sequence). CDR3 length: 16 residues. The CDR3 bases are TGCAGTGCTAGAGATCTAGCGGGGATAACCACAGATACGCAGTATTTT. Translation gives CSARDLAGITTDTQYF.

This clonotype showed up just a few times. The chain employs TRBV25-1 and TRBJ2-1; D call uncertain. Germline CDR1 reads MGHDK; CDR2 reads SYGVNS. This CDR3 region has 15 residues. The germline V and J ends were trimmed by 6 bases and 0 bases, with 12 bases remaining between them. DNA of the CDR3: TGTGCCAGCAGCGGCTTGCCGGGCTCCTACAATGAGCAGTTCTTC. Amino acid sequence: CASSGLPGSYNEQFF.

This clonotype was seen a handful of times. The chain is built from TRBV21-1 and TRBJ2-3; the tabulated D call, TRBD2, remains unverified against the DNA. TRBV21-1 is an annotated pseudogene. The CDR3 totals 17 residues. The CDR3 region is CASSKGNSGTSTDTQYF. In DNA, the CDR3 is TGTGCCAGCAGCAAAGGGAATAGCGGGACTAGCACAGATACGCAGTATTTT.

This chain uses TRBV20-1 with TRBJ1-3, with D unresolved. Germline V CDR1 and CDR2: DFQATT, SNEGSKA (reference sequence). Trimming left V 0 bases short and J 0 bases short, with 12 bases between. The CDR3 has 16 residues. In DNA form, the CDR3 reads TGCAGTGCTAGAGATCTCGGCATCCCCTCTGGAAACACCATATATTTT. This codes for CSARDLGIPSGNTIYF.